Below, 22 T cell receptor beta chains from the same sample are listed, as sequenced in a study of shared clonotypes between healthy human individuals. Generated by immunoSEQ multiplex PCR, the TCRdb table keeps only in-frame clones and is missing some. The table has about 330,000 clones, approximately 79% seen once. Material: memory CD4+ T cells sorted from blood. Subset given: CD45RA-negative fraction. These receptors were obtained from a man aged 30 to 39 in good health.

This rearrangement joins TRBV11-3 to TRBJ2-3; possible D gene TRBD2, 6 bases. Trimming left V 3 bases short and J 1 base short, with 14 bases between. The CDR3 loop spans 16 amino acids. Germline loops: CDR1 SGHNT, CDR2 YENEEA. CDR3 sequence (DNA): TGTGCCAGCAGCTTTCTGGGGGGAGCTGGCACAGATACGCAGTATTTT. The encoded protein is CASSFLGGAGTDTQYF. The whole variable domain, remainder taken from reference TRBV11-3 and TRBJ2-3, is EAGVVQSPRYKIIEKKQPVAFWCNPISGHNTLYWYLQNLGQGPELLIRYENEEAVDDSQLPKDRFSAERLKGVDSTLKIQPAELGDSAVYLCASSFLGGAGTDTQYFGPGTRLTVL.

This sequence joins TRBV2 and TRBJ2-7; unclear D gene. CDR3 length: 16 amino acids. Germline-derived CDR1 and CDR2 are SNHLY and FYNNEI. Trimming shortened V by 6 bases and J by 2 bases, and 20 bases separated the two germline ends. CDR3 in DNA: TGTGCCAGCAGCCACTATTCCAAGAGCCCAGCCTACGAGCAGTACTTC. Its translation: CASSHYSKSPAYEQYF.

The V gene is TRBV6-5, the J gene TRBJ1-1; D is perhaps TRBD1 (5 bases). The germline V gene has CDR1 MNHEY and CDR2 SVGAGI. V shed 0 bases and J shed 1 base, with 6 bases lying between them. This CDR3 is 14 amino acids long. The CDR3 sequence: CASSYSRENTEAFF. The CDR3, as DNA: TGTGCCAGCAGTTACTCCAGGGAGAACACTGAAGCTTTCTTT.

This clone came up once. This chain joins TRBV7-2 and TRBJ2-2; D is perhaps TRBD1 (6 bases). CDR3 length: 15 residues. Trimming shortened V by 5 bases and J by 1 base, and 11 bases separated the two germline ends. Germline V gives CDR1 SGHTA, CDR2 FQGNSA. The DNA of the CDR3 is TGTGCCAGCAGCCCAAACAGGGTGAACACCGGGGAGCTGTTTTTT. This codes for CASSPNRVNTGELFF.

V is TRBV5-6 and J is TRBJ1-2; D is undetermined. CDR3 length equals 13 residues. The V gene's germline CDR1 is SGHDT and CDR2 YYEEEE. The V and J ends lost 5 bases and 7 bases respectively, with 15 bases between them. This CDR3 reads CASRREREGGYTF. In DNA, the CDR3 is TGTGCCAGCAGGAGGGAGAGGGAGGGTGGCTACACCTTC.

J is TRBJ2-2 and V is TRBV2; D call uncertain. The V end was cut by 4 bases, the J end by 0 bases, with 9 bases between. This CDR3 is built from 15 residues. Germline V CDR1 and CDR2: SNHLY, FYNNEI. The CDR3 DNA reads as TGTGCCAGCAGTGTGGTCAGGACGAACACCGGGGAGCTGTTTTTT. Translating gives CASSVVRTNTGELFF.

The chain links TRBV7-2 to TRBJ2-7, with TRBD1 as a possible D gene (5 bases). The CDR3 is made up of 14 amino acids. The germline CDR1 and CDR2 sequences are SGHTA and FQGNSA. The V end lost 0 bases, the J end lost 4 bases, and 10 bases lay between the germline ends. CDR3 DNA sequence: TGTGCCAGCAGCTTAGCGCCCAGGGTGTACGAGCAGTACTTC. Its translation: CASSLAPRVYEQYF.

The chain couples TRBV11-2 to TRBJ2-3; weak D call: TRBD2 (5 bases). Trimming removed 5 bases at V and 2 bases at J, with 14 bases between. Germline V gene sequence: CDR1 SGHAT, CDR2 FQNNGV. The CDR3 has 15 residues. The CDR3 DNA sequence: TGTGCCAGCAGCCCACTAGTGACCTCCACAGATACGCAGTATTTT. Protein product: CASSPLVTSTDTQYF.

This clone was found once. This CDR3 is CASRSSRGNNEQFF. The CDR3 DNA reads as TGTGCCAGCAGATCCTCACGGGGGAACAATGAGCAGTTCTTC. The chain is built from TRBV6-6 and TRBJ2-1, with D possibly TRBD2 on 6 matching bases. V was clipped by 6 bases and J by 5 bases, with 14 bases between them. Germline CDR1 reads MNHNY; CDR2 reads SVGAGI (reference sequence). There are 14 residues in the CDR3.

The chain couples TRBV30 to TRBJ2-7, with TRBD1 identical over 7 bases. J was trimmed by 2 bases and V by 4 bases; bases with no gene match: 2. The CDR3 contains 12 residues. Per the germline V gene, CDR1 is GTSNPN and CDR2 is SVGIG (reference sequence). The CDR3 loop reads CAWTRGPYEQYF. The CDR3 region has the DNA TGTGCCTGGACTAGGGGGCCCTACGAGCAGTACTTC. Looking up the rest from reference TRBV30 and TRBJ2-7 gives the full variable domain: SQTIHQWPATLVQPVGSPLSLECTVEGTSNPNLYWYRQAAGRGLQLLFYSVGIGQISSEVPQNLSASRPQDRQFILSSKKLLLSDSGFYLCAWTRGPYEQYFGPGTRLTVT.

This sequence joins TRBV29-1 and TRBJ2-5; maybe TRBD1 (6 bases). Trimming took off 7 bases at V and 7 bases at J, with 22 bases between the two ends. Germline CDR1 and CDR2: SQVTM and ANQGSEA. This CDR3 is 14 amino acids long. The CDR3 loop reads CSAHGAGRGGTQYF. DNA of the CDR3: TGCAGCGCCCACGGGGCAGGGAGAGGGGGGACCCAGTACTTC.

The chain is built from TRBV25-1 and TRBJ2-4; TRBD2 aligns across 8 bases. The CDR3 is 15 amino acids. After removal of 3 bases from V and 7 bases from J, the junction contained 8 bases not matched to a gene. CDR1 and CDR2 (germline): MGHDK, SYGVNS. Written as DNA, the CDR3 is TGTGCCAGCAGTGAGGCGGGAGGAACTGACAACATTCAGTACTTC. Translating it yields CASSEAGGTDNIQYF.

The chain is built from TRBV5-5 and TRBJ2-5; D may be TRBD2 (5 bases). V lost 2 bases and J lost 7, with 12 bases in between. The germline V gene has CDR1 SGHKS and CDR2 YYEKEE (reference sequence). This CDR3 has 13 amino acids. In DNA, the CDR3 is TGTGCCAGCAGCTTTACGGGCGAGGGGACCCAGTACTTC. Translating it yields CASSFTGEGTQYF.

The V and J genes are TRBV15 and TRBJ2-7, with 9 bases lining up with TRBD2. There are 15 residues in the CDR3. Losses at the gene ends were 8 bases for V and 2 bases for J; bases not matched to a gene: 10. Germline CDR1 LNHNV, CDR2 YYDKDF (reference sequence). The CDR3 bases are TGTGCCACCTCTGCGGGGGCGGGAGGGACCTACGAGCAGTACTTC. Encoded protein: CATSAGAGGTYEQYF.

Points on this clone: A far larger clone differs by one base, so this is likely a read error. The chain employs TRBV6-1 and TRBJ2-2; no firm D call. Germline-derived CDR1 and CDR2 are MNHNS and SASEGT. The CDR3 contains 11 residues. V lost 5 bases and J 2 bases, leaving 0 bases between the germline ends. The CDR3 is CASSNTGELFF. The CDR3 DNA follows: TGTGCCAGCAGTAACACCGGGGAGCTGTTTTTT.

The chain joins TRBV28 to TRBJ2-7; D is perhaps TRBD2 (6 bases). CDR3 length: 15 amino acids. Germline loops: CDR1 MDHEN, CDR2 SYDVKM. V was pared by 3 bases and J by 3 bases, with 15 bases between. The CDR3 coding sequence is TGTGCCAGCAGTTTCCGACTCGTCGGGAGCTACGAGCAGTACTTC. Its translation: CASSFRLVGSYEQYF.

V and J are TRBV5-6 and TRBJ1-6; the D is unclear. Germline V gene data show CDR1 as SGHDT and CDR2 as YYEEEE. V gave up 4 bases and J gave up 5 bases, with 4 bases separating them. The CDR3 extends over 12 amino acids. The CDR3 reads CASSPHNSPLHF. The CDR3 coding sequence is TGTGCCAGCAGCCCCCATAATTCACCCCTCCACTTT.

Written as DNA, the CDR3 is TGCAGCGTTGATACAGGGGGCACCGGGGAGCTGTTTTTT. Protein: CSVDTGGTGELFF. The chain employs TRBV29-1 and TRBJ2-2, with 8 bases lining up with TRBD1. The germline V gene has CDR1 SQVTM and CDR2 ANQGSEA. J gave up 4 bases and V 3 bases, and 1 base lay outside the gene matches. This CDR3 comprises 13 residues.

The V and J genes are TRBV18 and TRBJ2-1, with 10 bases fitting TRBD2. Germline loops: CDR1 KGHSH, CDR2 LQKENI. Trimming at V came to 3 bases and at J to 2 bases, leaving 4 bases not matched to a gene. There are 16 residues in the CDR3. CDR3 amino acids: CASSPKTSGPYNEQFF. CDR3 sequence (DNA): TGTGCCAGCTCACCGAAGACTAGCGGGCCCTACAATGAGCAGTTCTTC.

This clone has just one count. The sample carries other DNA sequences with the same CDR3. The chain is built from TRBV30 and TRBJ1-2; a weak D match, TRBD1 (5 bases). V dropped 5 bases and J dropped 2 bases, with 9 bases sitting between them. From germline, CDR1 is GTSNPN and CDR2 SVGIG (reference sequence). CDR3 length equals 12 residues. CDR3 loop: CAWGGQNYGYTF. CDR3 nucleotides: TGTGCCTGGGGTGGACAAAACTATGGCTACACCTTC.

The chain links TRBV7-6 to TRBJ2-3; 8 bases fit TRBD2. With V trimmed by 3 bases and J by 4 bases, 3 bases remained unmatched. Per germline, CDR1 SGHVS and CDR2 FNYEAQ. This CDR3 region has 14 residues. Here the CDR3 reads CASSFSGKADTQYF. In DNA, the CDR3 is TGTGCCAGCAGCTTTAGCGGGAAGGCAGATACGCAGTATTTT.

The chain uses TRBV7-3 and TRBJ1-5; D not certain. The length of the CDR3 is 13 residues. Germline lookup yields CDR1 SGHTA and CDR2 FQGTGA. The V and J ends lost 1 base and 6 bases respectively, with 7 bases between them. The CDR3 DNA sequence: TGTGCCAGCAGCTTAAAACCGGGTCAGCCCCAGCATTTT. Residues: CASSLKPGQPQHF.